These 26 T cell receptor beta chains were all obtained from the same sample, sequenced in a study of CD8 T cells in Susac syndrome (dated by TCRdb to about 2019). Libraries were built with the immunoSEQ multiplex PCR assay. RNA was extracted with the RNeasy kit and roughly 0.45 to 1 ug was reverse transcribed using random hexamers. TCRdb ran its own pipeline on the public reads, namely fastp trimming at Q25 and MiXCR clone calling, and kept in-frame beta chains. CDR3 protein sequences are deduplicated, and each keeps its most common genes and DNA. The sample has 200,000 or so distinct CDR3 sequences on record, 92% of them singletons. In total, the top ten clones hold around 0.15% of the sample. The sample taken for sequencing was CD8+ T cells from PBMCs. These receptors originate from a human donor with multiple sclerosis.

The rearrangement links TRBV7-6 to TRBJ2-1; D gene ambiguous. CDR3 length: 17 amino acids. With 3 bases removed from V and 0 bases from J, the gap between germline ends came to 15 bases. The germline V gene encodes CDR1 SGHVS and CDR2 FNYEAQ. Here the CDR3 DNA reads TGTGCCAGCAGCTTGGTGGAGCCGCTCTACTCCTACAATGAGCAGTTCTTC. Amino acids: CASSLVEPLYSYNEQFF.

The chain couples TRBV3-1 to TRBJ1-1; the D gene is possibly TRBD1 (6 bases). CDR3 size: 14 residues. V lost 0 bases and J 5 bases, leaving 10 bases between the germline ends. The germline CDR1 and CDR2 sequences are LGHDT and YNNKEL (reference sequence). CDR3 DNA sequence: TGTGCCAGCAGCCAAGAATCAGGGGCAACTGAAGCTTTCTTT. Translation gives CASSQESGATEAFF.

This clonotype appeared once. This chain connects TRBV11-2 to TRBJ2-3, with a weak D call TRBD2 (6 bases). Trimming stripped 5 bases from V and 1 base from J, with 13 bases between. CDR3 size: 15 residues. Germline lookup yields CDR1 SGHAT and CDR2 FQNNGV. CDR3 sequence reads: CASSPRLGGTDTQYF. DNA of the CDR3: TGTGCCAGCAGCCCCCGACTAGGGGGCACAGATACGCAGTATTTT.

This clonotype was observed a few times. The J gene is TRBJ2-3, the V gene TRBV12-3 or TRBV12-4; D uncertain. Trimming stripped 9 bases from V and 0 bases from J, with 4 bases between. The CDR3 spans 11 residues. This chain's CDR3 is CASTSTDTQYF. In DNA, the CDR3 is TGTGCCAGTACCAGCACAGATACGCAGTATTTT.

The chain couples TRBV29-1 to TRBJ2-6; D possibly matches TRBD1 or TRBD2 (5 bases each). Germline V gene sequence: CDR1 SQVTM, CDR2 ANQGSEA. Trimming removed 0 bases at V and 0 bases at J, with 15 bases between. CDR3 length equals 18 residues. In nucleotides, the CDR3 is TGCAGCGTTGAAGATGTTCAGGGAGAAAGCTCTGGGGCCAACGTCCTGACTTTC. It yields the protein CSVEDVQGESSGANVLTF.

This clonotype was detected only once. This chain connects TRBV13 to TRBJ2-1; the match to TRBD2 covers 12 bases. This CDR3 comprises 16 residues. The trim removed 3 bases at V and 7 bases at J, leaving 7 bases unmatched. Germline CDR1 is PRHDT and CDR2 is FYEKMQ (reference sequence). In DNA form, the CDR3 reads TGTGCCAGCAGCTTCCAGACTAGCGGGAGTGTGAATGAGCAGTTCTTC. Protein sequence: CASSFQTSGSVNEQFF. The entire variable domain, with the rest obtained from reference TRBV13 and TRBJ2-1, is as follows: AAGVIQSPRHLIKEKRETATLKCYPIPRHDTVYWYQQGPGQDPQFLISFYEKMQSDKGSIPDRFSAQQFSDYHSELNMSSLELGDSALYFCASSFQTSGSVNEQFFGPGTRLTVL.

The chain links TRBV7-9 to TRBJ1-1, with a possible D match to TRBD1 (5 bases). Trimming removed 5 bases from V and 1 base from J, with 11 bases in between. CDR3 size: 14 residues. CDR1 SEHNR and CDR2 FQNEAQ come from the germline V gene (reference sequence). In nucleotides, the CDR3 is TGTGCCAGCAGCGTTCTGGGGGAGAACACTGAAGCTTTCTTT. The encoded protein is CASSVLGENTEAFF.

Written as DNA, the CDR3 is TGTGCCAGCAGTCCCAGCGGGAGGGCCTGGGAGCAGTTCTTC. Amino acids: CASSPSGRAWEQFF. The rearrangement joins TRBV6-5 to TRBJ2-1, with 10 bases aligning to TRBD2. CDR3 length: 14 amino acids. CDR1 is MNHEY and CDR2 is SVGAGI in the germline V gene. Unmatched junction bases numbered 8, after V lost 5 bases and J lost 10 bases.

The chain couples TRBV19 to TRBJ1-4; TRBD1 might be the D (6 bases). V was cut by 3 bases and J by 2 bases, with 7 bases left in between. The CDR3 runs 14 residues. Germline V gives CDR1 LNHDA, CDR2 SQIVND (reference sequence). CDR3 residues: CASSIQGTNEKLFF. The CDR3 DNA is TGTGCCAGTAGTATCCAGGGGACTAATGAAAAACTGTTTTTT.

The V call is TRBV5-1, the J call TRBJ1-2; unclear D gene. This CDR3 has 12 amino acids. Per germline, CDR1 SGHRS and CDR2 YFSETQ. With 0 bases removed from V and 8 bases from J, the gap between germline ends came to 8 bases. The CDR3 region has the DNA TGCGCCAGCAGCTTGGGAGGGAAAGGCTACACCTTC. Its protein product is CASSLGGKGYTF.

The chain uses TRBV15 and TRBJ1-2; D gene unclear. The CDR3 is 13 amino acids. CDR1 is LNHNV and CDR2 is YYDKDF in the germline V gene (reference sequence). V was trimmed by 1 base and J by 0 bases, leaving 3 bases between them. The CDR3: CATSRVANYGYTF. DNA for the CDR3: TGTGCCACCAGCAGAGTAGCTAACTATGGCTACACCTTC. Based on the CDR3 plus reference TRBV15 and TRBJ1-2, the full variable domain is DAMVIQNPRYQVTQFGKPVTLSCSQTLNHNVMYWYQQKSSQAPKLLFHYYDKDFNNEADTPDNFQSRRPNTSFCFLDIRSPGLGDTAMYLCATSRVANYGYTFGSGTRLTVV.

The CDR3 DNA reads as TGTGCCAGCAGCGTAATTGGACAGTGGGGCTACACCTTC. This codes for CASSVIGQWGYTF. This chain uses TRBV9 with TRBJ1-2, with D possibly being TRBD1 (6 bases). Deletions cut 1 base from V and 8 bases from J, with 12 bases between. Germline assignment: CDR1 SGDLS and CDR2 YYNGEE. This CDR3 comprises 13 residues. The full variable domain, completed using reference TRBV9 and TRBJ1-2, is DSGVTQTPKHLITATGQRVTLRCSPRSGDLSVYWYQQSLDQGLQFLIQYYNGEERAKGNILERFSAQQFPDLHSELNLSSLELGDSALYFCASSVIGQWGYTFGSGTRLTVV.

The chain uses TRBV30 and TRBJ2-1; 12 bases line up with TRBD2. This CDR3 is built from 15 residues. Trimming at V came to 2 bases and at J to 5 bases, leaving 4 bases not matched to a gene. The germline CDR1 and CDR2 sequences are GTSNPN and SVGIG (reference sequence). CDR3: CAWSWTSGNHNEQFF. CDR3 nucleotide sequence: TGTGCCTGGAGTTGGACTAGCGGGAACCACAATGAGCAGTTCTTC.

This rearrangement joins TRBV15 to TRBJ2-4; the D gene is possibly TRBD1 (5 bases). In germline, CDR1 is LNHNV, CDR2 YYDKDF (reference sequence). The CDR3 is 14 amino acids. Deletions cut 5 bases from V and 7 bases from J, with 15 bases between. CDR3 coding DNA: TGTGCCACCAGCCGAGCCCAGGGCCGTAACATTCAGTACTTC. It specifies CATSRAQGRNIQYF.

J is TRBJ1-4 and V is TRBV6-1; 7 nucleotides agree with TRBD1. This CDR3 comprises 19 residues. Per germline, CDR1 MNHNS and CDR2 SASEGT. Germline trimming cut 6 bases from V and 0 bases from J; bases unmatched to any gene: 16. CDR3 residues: CASRPLGTEEHATNEKLFF. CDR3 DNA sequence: TGTGCCAGCAGACCCCTCGGGACAGAGGAACATGCAACTAATGAAAAACTGTTTTTT.

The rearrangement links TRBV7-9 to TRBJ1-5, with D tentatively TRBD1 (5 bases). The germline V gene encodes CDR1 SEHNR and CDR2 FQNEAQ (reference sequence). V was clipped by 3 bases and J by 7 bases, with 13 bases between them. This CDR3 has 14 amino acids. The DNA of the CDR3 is TGTGCCAGCAGCTTTACAGGCTTGCGGCAGCCCCAGCATTTT. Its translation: CASSFTGLRQPQHF.

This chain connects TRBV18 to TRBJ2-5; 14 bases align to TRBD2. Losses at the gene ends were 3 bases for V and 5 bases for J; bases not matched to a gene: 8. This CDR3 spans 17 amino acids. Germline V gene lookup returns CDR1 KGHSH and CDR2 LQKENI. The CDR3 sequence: CASSPAGLAGEAETQYF. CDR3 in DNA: TGTGCCAGCTCACCCGCGGGACTAGCGGGGGAGGCGGAGACCCAGTACTTC. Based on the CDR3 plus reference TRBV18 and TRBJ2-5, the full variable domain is NAGVMQNPRHLVRRRGQEARLRCSPMKGHSHVYWYRQLPEEGLKFMVYLQKENIIDESGMPKERFSAEFPKEGPSILRIQQVVRGDSAAYFCASSPAGLAGEAETQYFGPGTRLLVL.

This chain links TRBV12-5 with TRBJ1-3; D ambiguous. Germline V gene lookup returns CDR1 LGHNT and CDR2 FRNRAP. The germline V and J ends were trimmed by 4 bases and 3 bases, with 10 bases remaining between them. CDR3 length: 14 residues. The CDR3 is CASGSGIYGNTIYF. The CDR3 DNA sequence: TGTGCTAGTGGTTCCGGGATATATGGAAACACCATATATTTT.

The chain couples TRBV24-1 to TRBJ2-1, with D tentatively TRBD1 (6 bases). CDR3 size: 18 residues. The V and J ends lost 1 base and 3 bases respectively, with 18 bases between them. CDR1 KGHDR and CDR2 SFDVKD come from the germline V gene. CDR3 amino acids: CATSDLRDTWTFYNEQFF. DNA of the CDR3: TGTGCCACCAGTGATTTACGGGACACCTGGACCTTCTACAATGAGCAGTTCTTC.

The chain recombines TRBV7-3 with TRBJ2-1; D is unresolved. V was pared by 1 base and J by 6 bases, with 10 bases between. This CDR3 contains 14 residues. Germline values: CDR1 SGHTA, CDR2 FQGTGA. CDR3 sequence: CASSLISGPNEQFF. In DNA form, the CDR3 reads TGTGCCAGCAGCTTAATAAGTGGGCCCAATGAGCAGTTCTTC.

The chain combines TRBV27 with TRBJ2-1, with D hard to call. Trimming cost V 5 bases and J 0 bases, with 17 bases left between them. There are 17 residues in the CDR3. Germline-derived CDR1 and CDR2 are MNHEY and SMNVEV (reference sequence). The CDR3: CASSLTGVFSSYNEQFF. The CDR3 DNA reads TGTGCCAGCAGTCTCACGGGTGTCTTCTCCTCCTACAATGAGCAGTTCTTC.

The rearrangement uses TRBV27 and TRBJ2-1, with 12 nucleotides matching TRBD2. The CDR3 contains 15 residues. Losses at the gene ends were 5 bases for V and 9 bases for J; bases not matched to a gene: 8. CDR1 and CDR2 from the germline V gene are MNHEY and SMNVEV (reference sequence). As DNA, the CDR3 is TGTGCCAGCAGTCGACTAGCGGGAGAGTGGGGTGAGCAGTTCTTC. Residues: CASSRLAGEWGEQFF.

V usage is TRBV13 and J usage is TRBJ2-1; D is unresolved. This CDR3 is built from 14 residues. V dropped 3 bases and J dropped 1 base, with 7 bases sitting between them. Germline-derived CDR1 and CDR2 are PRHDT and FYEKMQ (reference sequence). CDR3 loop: CASSFFGSYNEQFF. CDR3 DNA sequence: TGTGCCAGCAGCTTCTTCGGGTCCTACAATGAGCAGTTCTTC. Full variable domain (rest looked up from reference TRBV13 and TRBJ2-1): AAGVIQSPRHLIKEKRETATLKCYPIPRHDTVYWYQQGPGQDPQFLISFYEKMQSDKGSIPDRFSAQQFSDYHSELNMSSLELGDSALYFCASSFFGSYNEQFFGPGTRLTVL.

CDR3 in amino acids: CASSLNPHSEGSYSGYTF. The CDR3 region has the DNA TGTGCCAGCAGCCTGAACCCTCACTCCGAGGGTTCTTATTCGGGCTACACCTTC. The V call is TRBV9, the J call TRBJ1-2; D is unclear. Germline V gene sequence: CDR1 SGDLS, CDR2 YYNGEE. Trimming took off 4 bases at V and 8 bases at J, with 30 bases between the two ends. This CDR3 spans 18 amino acids.

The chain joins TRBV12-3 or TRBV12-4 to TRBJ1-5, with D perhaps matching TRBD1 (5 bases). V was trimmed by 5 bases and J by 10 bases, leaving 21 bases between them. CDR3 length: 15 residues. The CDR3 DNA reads TGTGCCAGCAGTCGACCGGGGCCAGAAGGGCTTCCCCAGCATTTT. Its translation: CASSRPGPEGLPQHF.

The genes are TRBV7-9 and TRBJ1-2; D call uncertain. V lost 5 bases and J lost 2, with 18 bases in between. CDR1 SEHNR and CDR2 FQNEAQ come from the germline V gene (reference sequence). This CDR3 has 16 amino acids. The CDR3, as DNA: TGTGCCAGCAGCCTCTCTAACCTCCAGAGCAACTATGGCTACACCTTC. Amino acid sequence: CASSLSNLQSNYGYTF.